The next 18 T cell receptor beta chains were all read from a single sample in a study of T cell clusters in autoimmune cytopenias. Multiplex touch-down PCR amplified TRB using TRB-A and TRB-B pools in one tube. TCRdb reprocessed the multiplex PCR reads, keeping one entry per CDR3 protein, no DNA. The specimen's table records fewer than 4,500 distinct CDR3 sequences. TRB amplification used approximately 250 ng of peripheral blood genomic DNA. Sequencing was carried out using peripheral blood. Receptors originate from a human donor with an autoimmune cytopenia or autoimmune hepatitis (not recorded which).

This clonotype counts as medium-sized by frequency. V gene TRBV12-3 or TRBV12-4 combines with J gene TRBJ2-3; TCRdb gives TRBD2 as the D gene, but with no DNA this cannot be confirmed. The CDR3 spans 17 residues. This CDR3 is CASRVRTSRGGPDTQYF.

This clonotype registers medium-sized (0.01 to 0.1%) by frequency. V and J are TRBV24-1 and TRBJ1-4; checking the TCRdb D call of TRBD1 is not possible without DNA. CDR3 size: 16 residues. Per germline, CDR1 KGHDR and CDR2 SFDVKD. Here the CDR3 reads CATSDSTARTNEKLFF.

This clonotype is medium-sized by frequency. This chain links TRBV20-1 with TRBJ2-1; as DNA is missing, the TRBD1 call by TCRdb cannot be tested. The CDR3 loop spans 13 amino acids. Per germline, CDR1 DFQATT and CDR2 SNEGSKA (reference sequence). The CDR3 is CSASGSQGNEQFF.

This clonotype ranks as medium-sized in terms of frequency. The chain couples TRBV27 to TRBJ1-1; the TCRdb call, TRBD1, lacks DNA for checking. CDR3 length equals 13 residues. Germline V gene sequence: CDR1 MNHEY, CDR2 SMNVEV (reference sequence). This chain's CDR3 is CASSLFSQGEAFF.

The rearrangement joins TRBV7-9 to TRBJ2-2. This CDR3 contains 15 residues. Germline V gives CDR1 SEHNR, CDR2 FQNEAQ (reference sequence). CDR3 residues: CASSLSRYFTGELFF.

The chain combines TRBV2 with TRBJ1-2; checking the TCRdb D call of TRBD1 is not possible without DNA. From germline, CDR1 is SNHLY and CDR2 FYNNEI. CDR3 length: 12 residues. The CDR3 here is CASRIRVGGYTF.

The rearrangement joins TRBV7-6 to TRBJ1-1. The CDR3 has 12 amino acids. The V gene's germline CDR1 is SGHVS and CDR2 FNYEAQ. The CDR3 region is CASSFLGTEAFF.

This chain uses TRBV20-1 with TRBJ1-3; checking the TCRdb D call of TRBD1 is not possible without DNA. The length of the CDR3 is 14 residues. Germline V gene lookup returns CDR1 DFQATT and CDR2 SNEGSKA (reference sequence). CDR3 loop: CSAKGSDSGNTIYF.

This chain uses TRBV14 with TRBJ1-3; checking the TCRdb D call of TRBD1 is not possible without DNA. The length of the CDR3 is 15 residues. Germline CDR1 SGHDN, CDR2 FVKESK. CDR3 region: CASSQVRDRRNTIYF. Looking up the rest from reference TRBV14 and TRBJ1-3 gives the full variable domain: EAGVTQFPSHSVIEKGQTVTLRCDPISGHDNLYWYRRVMGKEIKFLLHFVKESKQDESGMPNNRFLAERTGGTYSTLKVQPAELEDSGVYFCASSQVRDRRNTIYFGEGSWLTVV.

This CDR3 reads CSVPRQGGTQYF. The chain joins TRBV20-1 to TRBJ2-5; TCRdb calls TRBD1, which cannot be checked without DNA. This CDR3 is 12 amino acids long. The germline CDR1 and CDR2 sequences are DFQATT and SNEGSKA (reference sequence).

In terms of frequency, this clonotype is medium-sized. The chain has TRBV20-1 and TRBJ2-3; TCRdb's D call, TRBD2, is unchecked because there is no DNA. Germline CDR1 DFQATT, CDR2 SNEGSKA (reference sequence). This CDR3 is 14 amino acids long. This CDR3 is CSARIAGTRDTQYF.

This clonotype is labeled medium-sized based on frequency. CDR3 amino acids: CSARRRNSYNEQFF. This chain uses TRBV20-1 with TRBJ2-1. Germline V lookup: CDR1 DFQATT, CDR2 SNEGSKA (reference sequence). The CDR3 is 14 residues long.

The chain has TRBV20-1 and TRBJ2-7; no DNA is available, so the TRBD2 call from TCRdb remains unchecked. Per germline, CDR1 DFQATT and CDR2 SNEGSKA (reference sequence). This CDR3 has 16 residues. The CDR3: CSARDPTSGSVYEQYF.

CDR3: CSAIIGLGNLWETQYF. J is TRBJ2-5 and V is TRBV20-1; TCRdb gives TRBD2 as the D gene, but with no DNA this cannot be confirmed. Germline V CDR1 and CDR2: DFQATT, SNEGSKA (reference sequence). The CDR3 totals 16 residues.

Measured by frequency, this clonotype is medium-sized. The CDR3 loop is CASSPFLAGEGTDTQYF. The rearrangement links TRBV18 to TRBJ2-3; TCRdb reports TRBD2, a call that lacks DNA to check it against. Germline CDR1 is KGHSH and CDR2 is LQKENI. The CDR3 sequence is 17 residues long.

Frequency places this clonotype as medium-sized. The V gene is TRBV18, the J gene TRBJ1-2; TCRdb reports TRBD1, a call that lacks DNA to check it against. The CDR3 spans 17 residues. From germline, CDR1 is KGHSH and CDR2 LQKENI. CDR3: CASSPPSGTGGPYGYTF.

This CDR3 reads CSARRVLRASKPLYGYTF. V and J are TRBV20-1 and TRBJ1-2. CDR1 is DFQATT, CDR2 SNEGSKA, per germline (reference sequence). The CDR3 is made up of 18 amino acids.

This clonotype is deemed medium-sized by its frequency. The chain links TRBV6-6 to TRBJ2-5; without DNA, the TCRdb call of TRBD2 cannot be checked. The CDR3 runs 14 residues. The germline V gene encodes CDR1 MNHNY and CDR2 SVGAGI (reference sequence). The CDR3 region is CASSYGGPQETQYF.